Shown below are 28 T cell receptor beta chains from a single sample sequenced in a study of T cell repertoires in cytomegalovirus infection. A single record per CDR3 protein comes from TCRdb applying MiXCR to the reads. This sample has 740,000 or so distinct CDR3 sequences; under 40% occur once, and the top ten carry more than 2.5%. Material for sequencing was PBMCs. The receptors originated from a human donor in good health (CMV status not recorded). Some clones in this sample may be carry-over from other donors' samples.

This clonotype was seen a few times. The J gene is TRBJ1-5, the V gene TRBV12-3 or TRBV12-4, with unresolved D. Trimming took off 4 bases at V and 1 base at J, with 14 bases between the two ends. There are 16 residues in the CDR3. This CDR3 is CASSSWTPRSNQPQHF. CDR3 nucleotides: TGTGCCAGCAGTTCATGGACTCCTAGGAGCAATCAGCCCCAGCATTTT.

The chain employs TRBV7-9 and TRBJ1-6, with D maybe TRBD1 (5 bases). V shed 3 bases and J shed 7 bases, with 10 bases lying between them. Germline V gene data show CDR1 as SEHNR and CDR2 as FQNEAQ (reference sequence). CDR3 length equals 14 residues. CDR3 in DNA: TGTGCCAGCAGCTTCGGGACGACGAATTCACCCCTCCACTTT. Its protein product is CASSFGTTNSPLHF.

The chain links TRBV28 to TRBJ2-1; tentative D call: TRBD2 (5 bases). Trimming cost V 4 bases and J 0 bases, with 13 bases left between them. The V gene's germline CDR1 is MDHEN and CDR2 SYDVKM. This CDR3 contains 16 residues. In DNA form, the CDR3 reads TGTGCCAGCAGTTCCACTCGGGGAACCTCCTACAATGAGCAGTTCTTC. Its translation: CASSSTRGTSYNEQFF.

The chain carries TRBV7-2 and TRBJ2-5, with TRBD1 matching over 10 bases. V gave up 4 bases and J gave up 3 bases; unmatched junction bases: 5. The germline V gene encodes CDR1 SGHTA and CDR2 FQGNSA. The CDR3 has 15 residues. This CDR3 reads CASSSQTGGEETQYF. In DNA form, the CDR3 reads TGTGCCAGCAGCTCCCAGACAGGGGGCGAAGAGACCCAGTACTTC.

The chain recombines TRBV7-8 with TRBJ2-5, with D possibly matching TRBD1 (5 bases). Trimming pared 5 bases from V and 5 bases from J, leaving 12 bases between. The CDR3 runs 13 residues. Germline CDR1 SGHVS, CDR2 FQNEAQ. CDR3 in amino acids: CASSPDRRETQYF. The CDR3 region has the DNA TGTGCCAGCAGCCCTGACAGACGGGAGACCCAGTACTTC. Based on the CDR3 plus reference TRBV7-8 and TRBJ2-5, the full variable domain is GAGVSQSPRYKVAKRGQDVALRCDPISGHVSLFWYQQALGQGPEFLTYFQNEAQLDKSGLPSDRFFAERPEGSVSTLKIQRTQQEDSAVYLCASSPDRRETQYFGPGTRLLVL.

The rearrangement joins TRBV2 to TRBJ2-5; 9 positions match TRBD1. This CDR3 has 15 amino acids. Germline V CDR1 and CDR2: SNHLY, FYNNEI. V shed 7 bases, J shed 3 bases, and the junction held 9 bases outside the gene matches. CDR3 region: CASTQTGTGKETQYF. CDR3 nucleotides: TGTGCCAGCACGCAAACCGGGACAGGGAAAGAGACCCAGTACTTC.

The chain carries TRBV12-3 or TRBV12-4 and TRBJ1-2; no clear D. This CDR3 spans 12 amino acids. The V and J ends lost 8 bases and 7 bases respectively, with 14 bases between them. The CDR3 sequence: CASRPPGAGYTF. The CDR3 DNA reads TGTGCCAGCCGCCCCCCAGGCGCTGGCTACACCTTC.

This clonotype was picked up a small number of times. V gene TRBV12-3 or TRBV12-4 combines with J gene TRBJ1-2, with TRBD1 identical over 11 bases. The CDR3 has 15 amino acids. V was pared by 5 bases and J by 6 bases, with 8 bases of the junction left unmatched. CDR3 loop: CASSLRTGGNHGYTF. CDR3 DNA: TGTGCCAGCAGTCTACGGACAGGGGGCAATCATGGCTACACCTTC.

This CDR3 is CSARGDNTANEQFF. The CDR3 DNA sequence: TGCAGTGCTAGAGGCGACAACACGGCCAATGAGCAGTTCTTC. The rearrangement links TRBV20-1 to TRBJ2-1; D gene unclear. The CDR3 totals 14 residues. Trimming pared 1 base from V and 6 bases from J, leaving 13 bases between. The germline gives CDR1 DFQATT, CDR2 SNEGSKA (reference sequence).

This clonotype has just a few counts. The rearrangement uses TRBV12-3 or TRBV12-4 and TRBJ2-3, with D possibly matching TRBD2 (5 bases). Trimming cost V 2 bases and J 4 bases, with 16 bases left between them. CDR3 size: 16 residues. CDR3 residues: CASSLHTRRSPDTQYF. In DNA, the CDR3 is TGTGCCAGCAGTTTACATACTAGGCGGTCTCCAGATACGCAGTATTTT.

This chain joins TRBV20-1 and TRBJ2-7, with 9 bases identical to TRBD1. Germline V gene data show CDR1 as DFQATT and CDR2 as SNEGSKA (reference sequence). The CDR3 spans 14 residues. The CDR3 sequence: CSPVPGQGTYEQYF. The CDR3 DNA follows: TGCAGCCCTGTACCGGGACAGGGAACCTACGAGCAGTACTTC.

The rearrangement uses TRBV20-1 and TRBJ1-4; D possibly corresponds to TRBD1 (6 bases). Germline V gene lookup returns CDR1 DFQATT and CDR2 SNEGSKA (reference sequence). V lost 6 bases, J lost 7 bases, and 18 bases lay in between. The CDR3 runs 14 residues. CDR3 bases: TGCAGTGCCCCACTTACAGGGCGTCCTGAAAAACTGTTTTTT. Protein product: CSAPLTGRPEKLFF.

The chain is built from TRBV19 and TRBJ1-2; 7 bases are shared with TRBD1. V shed 5 bases and J 7 bases; nucleotides not matched to a gene: 7. CDR1 and CDR2 (germline): LNHDA, SQIVND (reference sequence). CDR3 length equals 13 residues. The CDR3 nucleotides read TGTGCCAGTAGTCCAAGGGACAGACCTGGCTACACCTTC. Translated, it gives CASSPRDRPGYTF.

This clonotype has just a few counts. The rearrangement joins TRBV6-2 or TRBV6-3 to TRBJ2-7; 11 nucleotides align to TRBD2. From germline, CDR1 is MNHEY and CDR2 SVGEGT. V shed 6 bases, J shed 0 bases, and the junction held 13 bases outside the gene matches. CDR3 length: 18 residues. The CDR3 region is CASSYPLAGAKSSYEQYF. Written as DNA, the CDR3 is TGTGCCAGCAGCTACCCACTAGCGGGGGCGAAAAGCTCCTACGAGCAGTACTTC.

This clonotype was observed a few times. This chain uses TRBV12-3 or TRBV12-4 with TRBJ2-1; TRBD1 is a possible D gene (6 bases). V lost 3 bases and J 7 bases, leaving 10 bases between the germline ends. This CDR3 has 13 residues. As DNA, the CDR3 is TGTGCCAGCAGTTTCACAGGGTGGAATGAGCAGTTCTTC. Amino acids: CASSFTGWNEQFF.

The chain carries TRBV28 and TRBJ2-7; TRBD1 matches at 9 bases. CDR1 is MDHEN and CDR2 is SYDVKM in the germline V gene. V lost 5 bases, J lost 6 bases, and 8 bases stayed unmatched. This CDR3 contains 14 residues. The CDR3 DNA sequence: TGTGCCAGCAGTACCCCGGGACAGGGAGGCGAGCAGTACTTC. Its protein is CASSTPGQGGEQYF.

This clonotype was counted only a few times. The CDR3 bases are TGTGCCAGCAGCTTATTAAGAAAGCTGGTAGGCGGGGAGCTGTTTTTT. This codes for CASSLLRKLVGGELFF. V usage is TRBV7-2 and J usage is TRBJ2-2; D not certain. Trimming took 2 bases from V and 7 from J, leaving 17 bases between them. Germline loops: CDR1 SGHTA, CDR2 FQGNSA. The CDR3 runs to 16 residues.

This clonotype was counted many times. The J gene is TRBJ2-5, the V gene TRBV7-6; 9 nucleotides agree with TRBD2. Germline CDR1 SGHVS, CDR2 FNYEAQ. J was trimmed by 5 bases and V by 3 bases; bases with no gene match: 10. The CDR3 has 16 amino acids. The CDR3 sequence is CASSLAPGLAGETQYF. The CDR3 DNA reads TGTGCCAGCAGCTTGGCACCGGGACTAGCTGGGGAGACCCAGTACTTC.

This clonotype was detected ten times or more. The V and J genes are TRBV7-8 and TRBJ1-6; maybe TRBD1 (6 bases). The length of the CDR3 is 15 residues. With 2 bases removed from V and 10 bases from J, the gap between germline ends came to 15 bases. Germline V gene sequence: CDR1 SGHVS, CDR2 FQNEAQ. CDR3 protein: CASSLRGGAGSPLHF. CDR3 DNA: TGTGCCAGCAGCTTAAGGGGGGGCGCAGGATCACCCCTCCACTTT.

This chain connects TRBV28 to TRBJ2-3; TRBD2 matches at 12 bases. Germline V gene sequence: CDR1 MDHEN, CDR2 SYDVKM. The CDR3 contains 15 residues. V gave up 6 bases and J gave up 6 bases; unmatched junction bases: 7. The CDR3 nucleotides read TGTGCCAGCAGGCTAGCGGGAGGGTGGAAGGATACGCAGTATTTT. This codes for CASRLAGGWKDTQYF.

Notes on this clonotype: Given the absence of the conserved phenylalanine or tryptophan at the CDR3 end, a read error is likely. CDR3 in amino acids: CASSSALSGANVLTL. The CDR3 bases are TGTGCCAGCAGCTCTGCTTTGTCTGGGGCCAACGTCCTGACTTTA. The gene calls are TRBV7-2 and TRBJ2-6; D is uncertain. The CDR3 is 15 residues long. In germline, CDR1 is SGHTA, CDR2 FQGNSA. V was trimmed by 4 bases and J by 1 base, leaving 8 bases between them.

Comment on this clonotype: A much larger clone sits a single nucleotide away, making a read error possible. CDR3: CASSLSYGVSNQPQHF. In DNA form, the CDR3 reads TGTGCCAGCAGTTTATCATACGGGGTTAGCAATCAGCCCCAGCATTTT. The V and J genes are TRBV27 and TRBJ1-5; D is unresolved. V was clipped by 0 bases and J by 0 bases, with 9 bases between them. Germline CDR1 and CDR2: MNHEY and SMNVEV (reference sequence). The CDR3 is made up of 16 amino acids.

This sequence joins TRBV20-1 and TRBJ1-1; D is ambiguous. Looked up from germline, CDR1 is DFQATT and CDR2 is SNEGSKA (reference sequence). The length of the CDR3 is 13 residues. V dropped 3 bases and J dropped 4 bases, with 12 bases sitting between them. CDR3 in DNA: TGCAGTGCTAGGGAATTACCAGTCACTGAAGCTTTCTTT. This sequence encodes CSARELPVTEAFF.

The genes are TRBV6-1 and TRBJ1-1; 10 nucleotides line up with TRBD1. The CDR3 runs 15 residues. With V trimmed by 10 bases and J by 0 bases, 8 bases remained unmatched. In germline, CDR1 is MNHNS, CDR2 SASEGT. The DNA for the CDR3 is TGTGCCATCCCGGGACAGGGGATAATGAACACTGAAGCTTTCTTT. Amino acid sequence: CAIPGQGIMNTEAFF.

The V call is TRBV20-1, the J call TRBJ1-1; tentative D call: TRBD1 (5 bases). This CDR3 is 13 amino acids long. V was clipped by 1 base and J by 1 base, with 7 bases between them. From germline, CDR1 is DFQATT and CDR2 SNEGSKA (reference sequence). For the CDR3, the DNA is TGCAGTGCTAGAGGGGGGAGGAACACTGAAGCTTTCTTT. Translating it yields CSARGGRNTEAFF.

This clonotype was recorded many times. This CDR3 is CASSRNRDIPYEQYF. The CDR3, as DNA: TGTGCCAGCAGCAGAAACCGGGACATCCCCTACGAGCAGTACTTC. This sequence joins TRBV7-8 and TRBJ2-7; D is perhaps TRBD1 (6 bases). Germline V CDR1 and CDR2: SGHVS, FQNEAQ. The CDR3 consists of 15 residues. The V end lost 5 bases, the J end lost 2 bases, and 16 bases lay between the germline ends.

The gene calls are TRBV29-1 and TRBJ2-5, with D perhaps TRBD1 (6 bases). The length of the CDR3 is 12 residues. Germline V gene data show CDR1 as SQVTM and CDR2 as ANQGSEA. The ends were cut back, 3 bases at V and 2 bases at J, with 7 bases in the middle. CDR3 protein: CSVEQGQETQYF. The CDR3 DNA follows: TGCAGCGTTGAGCAGGGGCAAGAGACCCAGTACTTC.

This clonotype was observed a few times. V is TRBV7-9 and J is TRBJ2-7; D remains unclear. Trimming took off 5 bases at V and 3 bases at J, with 11 bases between the two ends. CDR3 length: 13 residues. CDR1 SEHNR and CDR2 FQNEAQ come from the germline V gene (reference sequence). The CDR3 here is CASSPNNVYEQYF. The CDR3 DNA follows: TGTGCCAGCAGCCCAAATAACGTCTACGAGCAGTACTTC.